Presented here are 11 T cell receptor beta chains from one specimen sequenced in a study of T-cell reconstitution after alpha-beta-depleted transplantation in children. For TCRbeta, the library was prepared with unique molecular identifiers. TCRdb reanalysed the PCR reads using MiXCR and keeps one entry per CDR3 protein. Of about 500,000 distinct CDR3 sequences listed, approximately 32% are singletons. The sequencing here drew on PBMCs from the stem cell graft donor, taken from the stem cell graft. The receptor source for this set is a human donor who donated a stem cell graft to a child with aplastic anemia.

J is TRBJ2-3 and V is TRBV28, with 10 bases identical to TRBD2. This CDR3 has 15 residues. Germline V lookup: CDR1 MDHEN, CDR2 SYDVKM. V shed 5 bases and J 5 bases; nucleotides not matched to a gene: 7. The CDR3 coding sequence is TGTGCCAGCAGTCTAAACAGCGGGGGGGGAGATACGCAGTATTTT. Protein sequence: CASSLNSGGGDTQYF. The full variable domain, in which reference TRBV28 and TRBJ2-3 provide the parts outside the CDR3, is DVKVTQSSRYLVKRTGEKVFLECVQDMDHENMFWYRQDPGLGLRLIYFSYDVKMKEKGDIPEGYSVSREKKERFSLILESASTNQTSMYLCASSLNSGGGDTQYFGPGTRLTVL.

The chain has TRBV20-1 and TRBJ1-6; no clear D gene. This CDR3 spans 15 amino acids. V was trimmed by 5 bases and J by 9 bases, leaving 20 bases between them. CDR1 is DFQATT and CDR2 is SNEGSKA in the germline V gene (reference sequence). The DNA for the CDR3 is TGCAGTGCTCCAAGCAACCCTTACTGGGGTTCACCCCTCCACTTT. This codes for CSAPSNPYWGSPLHF.

This clonotype showed up just a few times. The chain is built from TRBV28 and TRBJ2-1; D is ambiguous. In germline, CDR1 is MDHEN, CDR2 SYDVKM. V was cut by 3 bases and J by 6 bases, with 9 bases left in between. The CDR3 has 13 amino acids. CDR3 sequence: CASSLDGPNEQFF. The CDR3 DNA is TGTGCCAGCAGTTTGGACGGACCCAATGAGCAGTTCTTC.

The genes are TRBV29-1 and TRBJ1-2, with D possibly being TRBD1 (6 bases). Germline V CDR1 and CDR2: SQVTM, ANQGSEA. The length of the CDR3 is 13 residues. Trimming removed 5 bases from V and 2 bases from J, with 12 bases in between. The chain's CDR3 is CSVWDITNYGYTF. CDR3 in DNA: TGCAGCGTTTGGGACATAACAAACTATGGCTACACCTTC.

J is TRBJ2-7 and V is TRBV7-2; perhaps TRBD1 as D (5 bases). Germline values: CDR1 SGHTA, CDR2 FQGNSA. V lost 4 bases to trimming and J lost 0 bases, with 13 bases between them. This CDR3 has 15 residues. As DNA, the CDR3 is TGTGCCAGCAGCTCAAACCCCAGGGTCTCCTACGAGCAGTACTTC. Its translation is CASSSNPRVSYEQYF.

This clonotype was counted only a few times. The chain is built from TRBV7-7 and TRBJ2-1; perhaps TRBD1 as D (6 bases). The V end lost 0 bases, the J end lost 10 bases, and 10 bases lay between the germline ends. Germline CDR1 is SSHAT and CDR2 is FNYEAQ (reference sequence). There are 13 residues in the CDR3. The CDR3 DNA reads as TGTGCCAGCAGCTTAGCGGGGGCTCCGGAGCAGTTCTTC. Translating gives CASSLAGAPEQFF.

The chain uses TRBV24-1 and TRBJ2-7; 8 bases map to TRBD2. CDR1 and CDR2 from the germline V gene are KGHDR and SFDVKD. The CDR3 is 15 amino acids. V lost 0 bases and J lost 6; bases outside the gene matches: 6. The CDR3 region is CATSDLERETGEQYF. CDR3 coding DNA: TGTGCCACCAGTGATTTGGAGCGGGAGACCGGCGAGCAGTACTTC.

This clonotype was detected many times. This rearrangement joins TRBV6-5 to TRBJ2-2, with 8 bases lining up with TRBD1. The germline V gene has CDR1 MNHEY and CDR2 SVGAGI. The CDR3 loop spans 14 amino acids. With V trimmed by 4 bases and J by 3 bases, 1 base remained unmatched. In DNA, the CDR3 is TGTGCCAGCAGTTCGGACAGGGACACCGGGGAGCTGTTTTTT. This encodes CASSSDRDTGELFF.

The gene calls are TRBV5-1 and TRBJ2-5; 12 nucleotides line up with TRBD1. From germline, CDR1 is SGHRS and CDR2 YFSETQ. Trimming removed 4 bases from V and 7 bases from J; junction bases left unmatched: 11. This CDR3 region has 16 residues. This CDR3 is CASSAGTGGIYGTQYF. CDR3 coding DNA: TGCGCCAGCAGCGCCGGGACAGGGGGCATTTACGGGACCCAGTACTTC.

A few counts support this clonotype. V and J are TRBV18 and TRBJ2-2, with no clear D. The CDR3 is 15 residues long. V gave up 2 bases and J gave up 7 bases, with 14 bases separating them. CDR1 is KGHSH and CDR2 is LQKENI in the germline V gene. CDR3 DNA sequence: TGTGCCAGCTCACCAGGGCAGGCGACTTACGGGGAGCTGTTTTTT. Its protein is CASSPGQATYGELFF.

The chain employs TRBV5-5 and TRBJ2-7, with D unresolved. Germline CDR1 reads SGHKS; CDR2 reads YYEKEE (reference sequence). Trimming took 4 bases from V and 3 from J, leaving 8 bases between them. The CDR3 extends over 12 amino acids. The CDR3 loop reads CASSQDNYEQYF. The CDR3 bases are TGTGCCAGCAGCCAGGATAACTACGAGCAGTACTTC. The full variable domain, rest sourced from reference TRBV5-5 and TRBJ2-7, is DAGVTQSPTHLIKTRGQQVTLRCSPISGHKSVSWYQQVLGQGPQFIFQYYEKEERGRGNFPDRFSARQFPNYSSELNVNALLLGDSALYLCASSQDNYEQYFGPGTRLTVT.